Detailed here is one TCR beta chain. This sample is drawn from a study of long-term antiretroviral therapy in people with HIV. The authors ran the immunoSEQ assay, v3.0, at survey level. Sequencing aimed to cover roughly 40,000-55,000 T-cell genomes per sample. Here immunoSEQ multiplex PCR was the method, and the copy in TCRdb shows in-frame clones only, minus some. The table records roughly 17,000 clones, around four fifths of them present only once. This clonotype was sampled from a man aged 18 to 29 with HIV. Sequencing used unsorted PBMCs, obtained 0.3 years after starting antiretroviral therapy.

CDR3 sequence (DNA): TGCAGCGGTTTGGGAACCGGGGAGCTGTTTTTT. It codes for CSGLGTGELFF. The genes are TRBV29-1 and TRBJ2-2, with D unclear. This CDR3 comprises 11 residues. The germline V gene has CDR1 SQVTM and CDR2 ANQGSEA. The V and J ends lost 7 bases and 5 bases respectively, with 8 bases between them.